What follows describes a single T cell receptor (beta chain). What it binds is not known. Germline loops: CDR1 SGDLS, CDR2 YYNGEE. The junction had 4 bases not matched to a gene; V was cut back by 4 bases and J by 1 base. This CDR3 region has 15 residues. The data were obtained in a study of cytomegalovirus exposure and HLA in healthy donors. The overall study: Early released data comprised about 84 million unique TCRs from HLA-typed donors.

Primers included in the PCR were 60 Vbeta and 13 Jbeta primers. Measured with immunoSEQ multiplex PCR; TCRdb has only the in-frame clones, and not every one. The data hold hundreds of thousands of clones, with around 73% observed a single time. General observations from the study: The productive fraction for most TCR beta V segments was about 87% or about 30% in an earlier analysis. Cytomegalovirus-associated TCR beta chains were listed, numbering more than 150. Trimming of TCR beta V- and J-genes showed a link, identified in a later analysis, to a missense DCLRE1C variant.

Specimen: PBMCs. This receptor was identified in a male donor in good health and CMV-seronegative. The J gene is TRBJ2-2, the V gene TRBV9; 7 nucleotides align to TRBD2. The CDR3 DNA is TGTGCCAGCAGCTCCCGGGAGGTGAACACCGGGGAGCTGTTTTTT. Translating it yields CASSSREVNTGELFF.